This is a list of T cell receptor beta chains from one sample in a study of spatial heterogeneity in lung cancer. TCRdb recomputed calls from the 5' RACE reads with MiXCR, one row per CDR3 protein. The sample has 4,500 to 5,000 distinct CDR3 sequences; 6.5% to 8.5% are singletons. The sequencing here drew on lung tumor tissue, taken at surgery. Receptor source: a female donor with early-stage non-small cell lung cancer. CDR3s include the opening cysteine and the closing phenylalanine or tryptophan. Each record gives: J gene, V gene, D gene, clone size, CDR3 DNA, CDR3 protein. The D gene is left open where the match is weak. Size values are once, few and many counts, or a class for expanded clones, and some rows have none.

>TRBJ1-1|TRBV28|.|medium-sized
TGTGCCAGCAACCAAGTCAGGGAGAGGGCTTTCTTT
CASNQVRERAFF
>TRBJ2-7|TRBV7-9|.|few
TGTGCCAGCAGCTTAGCAGGGGCCTACGAGCAGTACTTC
CASSLAGAYEQYF
>TRBJ2-1|TRBV15|.|few
TGTGCCACCAGCAGGGGTACAGGGTGGAATGAGCAGTTCTTC
CATSRGTGWNEQFF
>TRBJ1-1|TRBV7-9|.|few
TGTGCCAGCAGCCCTCCGGGGTTAACTGAAGCTTTCTTT
CASSPPGLTEAFF
>TRBJ1-5|TRBV6-6|TRBD1|medium-sized
TGTGCCAGCAGCCTTGACAGGGAATGGAATCAGCCCCAGCATTTT
CASSLDREWNQPQHF
>TRBJ1-1|TRBV7-9|TRBD1|.
TGTGCCAGCACGGGACAGGGGTTAACTGAAGCTTTCTTT
CASTGQGLTEAFF
>TRBJ2-1|TRBV19|TRBD2|few
TGTGCCAGTACCCCGACTAGCGGGGGTCAGAATGAGCAGTTCTTC
CASTPTSGGQNEQFF
>TRBJ1-1|TRBV7-3|TRBD1|few
TGTGCCAGCAGCTCGTACCCGGGACAGACTGAAGCTTTCTTT
CASSSYPGQTEAFF
>TRBJ1-5|TRBV6-5|.|.
TGTGCCAGCAGCCAGACAAAAAATCAGCCCCAGCATTTT
CASSQTKNQPQHF
>TRBJ2-3|TRBV7-3|.|.
TGTGCCAGCAGCTTAGGGGTAGCAGATACGCAGTATTTT
CASSLGVADTQYF
>TRBJ2-1|TRBV20-1|TRBD2|few
TGCAGTGCTGATAGCGGGGGGAGCTCCTACAATGAGCAGTTCTTC
CSADSGGSSYNEQFF
>TRBJ2-3|TRBV7-9|.|.
TGTGCCAGCAGCTTAGCTTCGCGAGATACGCAGTATTTT
CASSLASRDTQYF
>TRBJ1-5|TRBV27|TRBD1|few
TGTGCCAGCAGTCCCTACGGGACAGTCAATCAGCCCCAGCATTTT
CASSPYGTVNQPQHF
>TRBJ1-1|TRBV7-2|.|.
TGTGCCAGCAGCTTAGTAGGCGGCGGGGAAGCTTTCTTT
CASSLVGGGEAFF
>TRBJ2-1|TRBV9|TRBD2|medium-sized
TGTGCCAGTGCCGGGGGGGCCCATGAGCAGTTCTTC
CASAGGAHEQFF
>TRBJ2-5|TRBV7-2|TRBD1|medium-sized
TGTGCCAGCAGCTTAGCGGCCGGGACAGGGATAGAGACCCAGTACTTC
CASSLAAGTGIETQYF
>TRBJ1-1|TRBV27|.|few
TGTGCCAGCAGTTTAACCCGTGTGAACACTGAAGCTTTCTTT
CASSLTRVNTEAFF
>TRBJ1-5|TRBV10-3|TRBD1|large
TGTGCCATCAGTGACGGACAGGGTGGCAATCAGCCCCAGCATTTT
CAISDGQGGNQPQHF
>TRBJ2-2|TRBV3-1|.|few
TGTGCCAGCAGCCAAGACCGGGCCGGGGAGCTGTTTTTT
CASSQDRAGELFF
>TRBJ1-5|TRBV19|.|.
TGTGCCAGTATGAACTACGAGGGCAATCAGCCCCAGCATTTT
CASMNYEGNQPQHF
>TRBJ1-1|TRBV12-3/TRBV12-4|TRBD1|.
TGTGCCAGCAGTTTTAGGGGGCTGGCTGAAGCTTTCTTT
CASSFRGLAEAFF
>TRBJ2-1|TRBV7-6|.|large
TGTGCCAGCAGCCAGACCACGGGACTGCACCGTGAGCAGTTCTTC
CASSQTTGLHREQFF
>TRBJ1-2|TRBV6-5|.|medium-sized
TGTGCCAGCAGTTACCGTGGACAGCTCTATGGCTACACCTTC
CASSYRGQLYGYTF
>TRBJ2-5|TRBV7-9|TRBD2|few
TGTGCCAGCAGCCAAAGCGGACTAGCGGGGGGAGGAGAGACCCAGTACTTC
CASSQSGLAGGGETQYF
>TRBJ2-7|TRBV28|.|.
TGTGCCAGCAGTTTGACGGGCGCCGGCTACGAGCAGTACTTC
CASSLTGAGYEQYF
>TRBJ2-7|TRBV7-9|TRBD1|.
TGTGCCAGCAGCTTTGGGACAGCTACCTACGAGCAGTACTTC
CASSFGTATYEQYF
>TRBJ2-3|TRBV20-1|TRBD2|.
TGCAGTGAACTAGCGGGGTCTAGCACAGATACGCAGTATTTT
CSELAGSSTDTQYF
>TRBJ2-3|TRBV5-1|TRBD1|.
TGCGCCAGCAGCGTTTGGACAGGGCTAACAGATACGCAGTATTTT
CASSVWTGLTDTQYF
>TRBJ2-2|TRBV2|.|.
TGTGCCAGCAGTGAAATCAGGGGAACCGGGGAGCTGTTTTTT
CASSEIRGTGELFF
>TRBJ1-1|TRBV12-3/TRBV12-4|TRBD1|few
TGTGCCAGCAGACTCCGGGACAGGGGGGACACTGAAGCTTTCTTT
CASRLRDRGDTEAFF
>TRBJ2-7|TRBV7-2|TRBD2|medium-sized
TGTGCCAGCAGCCTTAGTCTAGCGGGGGCTGACTACGAGCAGTACTTC
CASSLSLAGADYEQYF
>TRBJ2-3|TRBV7-8|TRBD1|.
TGTGCCAGCTCCGGACAGGGAGTATCTACAGATACGCAGTATTTT
CASSGQGVSTDTQYF
>TRBJ2-3|TRBV11-2|.|few
TGTGCCAGCAGCTTCGCCGGGACTAGCACAGATACGCAGTATTTT
CASSFAGTSTDTQYF
>TRBJ1-2|TRBV10-2|TRBD1|medium-sized
TGCGCCAGCAGTGGGGAGAGGGACAGGGGCTATGGCTACACCTTC
CASSGERDRGYGYTF
>TRBJ2-5|TRBV7-2|TRBD2|many
TGTGCCAGCAGCTTTAGCGGGGGGGCCGGGGAGACCCAGTACTTC
CASSFSGGAGETQYF
>TRBJ2-3|TRBV19|.|.
TGTGCCAGTAGTGCCCGGGGAGGGGGCGTTACAGATACGCAGTATTTT
CASSARGGGVTDTQYF
>TRBJ2-1|TRBV7-9|.|few
TGTGCCAGCAGCCCTACACCCGCCGGACGGGGAGTCTACAATGAGCAGTTCTTC
CASSPTPAGRGVYNEQFF
>TRBJ2-5|TRBV10-3|TRBD1|few
TGTGCCATCAGTGACCCAGGACAGGGGCGGATCGGAGAGACCCAGTACTTC
CAISDPGQGRIGETQYF
>TRBJ2-7|TRBV6-1|.|.
TGTGCCAGCAGTCCCAGGACAGCATACTACGAGCAGTACTTC
CASSPRTAYYEQYF
>TRBJ1-6|TRBV29-1|.|large
TGCAGCGTTATGGACGCAGATAATTCACCCCTCCACTTT
CSVMDADNSPLHF
>TRBJ2-1|TRBV7-9|.|medium-sized
TGTGCCACCCAGGGCCCCGAACCTGGCAATGAGCAGTTCTTC
CATQGPEPGNEQFF
>TRBJ1-4|TRBV28|.|medium-sized
TGTGCCAGCAGTGAAACAGGGACCAATGAAAAACTGTTTTTT
CASSETGTNEKLFF
>TRBJ2-7|TRBV5-1|TRBD1|.
TGCGCCAGCAGCTCGACAGGGGGCTACGAGCAGTACTTC
CASSSTGGYEQYF
>TRBJ1-6|TRBV3-1|.|few
TGTGCCAGCAGCCAAGGAACTACAAAAGCAAATTCACCCCTCCACTTT
CASSQGTTKANSPLHF
>TRBJ2-5|TRBV3-1|.|.
TGTGCCAGCAGTGGGTATCGAGAGACCCAGTACTTC
CASSGYRETQYF